Below, 25 T cell receptor beta chains from the same sample are listed, as sequenced in a study of T cells in localized non-small cell lung cancer. Measured with immunoSEQ multiplex PCR; TCRdb has only the in-frame clones, and not every one. Of roughly 26,000 clones listed, approximately 86% were seen once; the top ten hold about 14%. Specimen: peripheral blood, collected before any cancer treatment. These TCRs come from a female donor older than 55 with stage II squamous cell lung carcinoma.

The chain has TRBV2 and TRBJ1-5; a weak D match, TRBD1 (5 bases). Germline lookup yields CDR1 SNHLY and CDR2 FYNNEI. Trimming cost V 5 bases and J 4 bases, with 12 bases left between them. The CDR3 runs to 14 residues. The CDR3 sequence is CASSPRQLNQPQHF. For the CDR3, the DNA is TGTGCCAGCAGTCCGAGACAGCTAAATCAGCCCCAGCATTTT.

The chain combines TRBV7-2 with TRBJ1-5, with D maybe TRBD1 (6 bases). This CDR3 contains 13 residues. V was clipped by 5 bases and J by 7 bases, with 12 bases between them. CDR1 SGHTA and CDR2 FQGNSA come from the germline V gene. CDR3 sequence (DNA): TGTGCCAGCAGCACGGGGGCAGACCAGCCCCAGCATTTT. Translating gives CASSTGADQPQHF.

This chain uses TRBV7-9 with TRBJ1-1; 12 bases fit TRBD1. V trimming: 3 bases; J trimming: 4 bases; junction bases outside the gene matches: 3. In germline, CDR1 is SEHNR, CDR2 FQNEAQ (reference sequence). CDR3 length: 15 amino acids. CDR3 residues: CASSLGQGAGTEAFF. The CDR3 DNA sequence: TGTGCCAGCAGCTTGGGACAGGGGGCGGGCACTGAAGCTTTCTTT.

This chain uses TRBV28 with TRBJ2-2, with 9 nucleotides matching TRBD1. The trim removed 6 bases at V and 4 bases at J, leaving 3 bases unmatched. Looked up from germline, CDR1 is MDHEN and CDR2 is SYDVKM. The CDR3 loop spans 14 amino acids. Here the CDR3 DNA reads TGTGCCAGCAGGCTGACAGGGGGCACCGGGGAGCTGTTTTTT. Its protein product is CASRLTGGTGELFF.

The chain couples TRBV5-1 to TRBJ2-5; possible D gene TRBD2, 5 bases. Germline assignment: CDR1 SGHRS and CDR2 YFSETQ. The CDR3 sequence is 13 residues long. The V gene lost 1 base and the J gene lost 2 bases, with 6 bases spanning the gap. This CDR3 is CASSLSGQETQYF. CDR3 sequence (DNA): TGCGCCAGCAGCTTGTCGGGACAAGAGACCCAGTACTTC.

The CDR3 nucleotides read TGTGCCACGGAGGGACAGGGCGAAAAGTGGCGCACCTACGAGCAGTACTTC. Protein sequence: CATEGQGEKWRTYEQYF. The chain uses TRBV10-3 and TRBJ2-7; 9 nucleotides align to TRBD1. This CDR3 comprises 17 residues. J was trimmed by 2 bases and V by 10 bases; bases with no gene match: 18. Germline V lookup: CDR1 ENHRY, CDR2 SYGVKD.

This clone was recorded only once. At one of its ends the junction is not consistent with the germline gene, which may arise from a read error. This specimen includes other DNA sequences encoding the same CDR3. The J gene is TRBJ2-1, the V gene TRBV7-9, with 9 nucleotides matching TRBD2. This CDR3 contains 14 residues. CDR1 is SEHNR and CDR2 is FQNEAQ in the germline V gene (reference sequence). The CDR3 sequence: CASSLAGTYNEQFF. The DNA for the CDR3 is TGTGCCAGCAGCCTAGCGGGGACTTACAATGAGCAGTTCTTC.

This sequence joins TRBV18 and TRBJ1-5; a possible D gene is TRBD1 (5 bases). With 2 bases removed from V and 5 bases from J, the gap between germline ends came to 13 bases. This CDR3 comprises 15 residues. Per germline, CDR1 KGHSH and CDR2 LQKENI. For the CDR3, the DNA is TGTGCCAGCTCACCAACTTCAGGGTTCGATCAGCCCCAGCATTTT. The encoded protein is CASSPTSGFDQPQHF.

CDR3 residues: CASKRSLGAYEQYF. For the CDR3, the DNA is TGTGCCAGCAAACGTAGTTTGGGGGCCTACGAGCAGTACTTC. This sequence joins TRBV28 and TRBJ2-7; D assignment may be TRBD1 or TRBD2 (5 bases each). CDR3 length: 14 amino acids. Per the germline V gene, CDR1 is MDHEN and CDR2 is SYDVKM. Trimming took 7 bases from V and 2 from J, leaving 15 bases between them. Together with reference TRBV28 and TRBJ2-7, the CDR3 gives the full variable domain: DVKVTQSSRYLVKRTGEKVFLECVQDMDHENMFWYRQDPGLGLRLIYFSYDVKMKEKGDIPEGYSVSREKKERFSLILESASTNQTSMYLCASKRSLGAYEQYFGPGTRLTVT.

The genes are TRBV28 and TRBJ1-4, with TRBD1 matching over 8 bases. Losses at the gene ends were 4 bases for V and 3 bases for J; bases not matched to a gene: 4. The CDR3 extends over 15 amino acids. Looked up from germline, CDR1 is MDHEN and CDR2 is SYDVKM. The CDR3 spells CASSSPQGANEKLFF. In nucleotides, the CDR3 is TGTGCCAGCAGTTCGCCACAGGGGGCTAATGAAAAACTGTTTTTT.

The genes are TRBV12-2 and TRBJ1-6. TRBV12-2 has pseudogene status. CDR3 size: 13 residues. The CDR3, as DNA: TGTGCAAGTCGCTTAGGAGAAGGTTCACCCCTCCACTTT. It yields the protein CASRLGEGSPLHF.

The chain is built from TRBV28 and TRBJ1-2; no clear D. The CDR3 runs to 12 residues. Deletions cut 7 bases from V and 6 bases from J, with 12 bases between. From germline, CDR1 is MDHEN and CDR2 SYDVKM. CDR3 DNA sequence: TGTGCCAGCACTCCTACGGGAGATGGCTACACCTTC. Its translation: CASTPTGDGYTF.

The chain couples TRBV9 to TRBJ1-1; D is possibly TRBD1 (6 bases). CDR3 length: 13 amino acids. The V end was cut by 3 bases, the J end by 5 bases, with 11 bases between. Germline V gene data show CDR1 as SGDLS and CDR2 as YYNGEE. The CDR3 DNA reads TGTGCCAGCAGCGGAGGAACAGGGACTGAAGCTTTCTTT. It translates to CASSGGTGTEAFF.

This chain joins TRBV6-6 and TRBJ1-6, with TRBD1 matching 10 bases. In germline, CDR1 is MNHNY, CDR2 SVGAGI (reference sequence). The CDR3 consists of 15 residues. Trimming at V came to 6 bases and at J to 8 bases, leaving 7 bases not matched to a gene. The DNA of the CDR3 is TGTGCCAGCAGGAGACAGGGGGCGGAAGATTCACCCCTCCACTTT. Its protein is CASRRQGAEDSPLHF.

This clone appeared a single time. The V call is TRBV19, the J call TRBJ2-5, with TRBD1 matching over 9 bases. V lost 2 bases and J lost 4; bases outside the gene matches: 2. Germline V gene sequence: CDR1 LNHDA, CDR2 SQIVND (reference sequence). This CDR3 is built from 14 residues. In DNA form, the CDR3 reads TGTGCCAGTAGTATAACGACAGGGGGAGAGACCCAGTACTTC. Translation: CASSITTGGETQYF. Based on the CDR3 plus reference TRBV19 and TRBJ2-5, the full variable domain is DGGITQSPKYLFRKEGQNVTLSCEQNLNHDAMYWYRQDPGQGLRLIYYSQIVNDFQKGDIAEGYSVSREKKESFPLTVTSAQKNPTAFYLCASSITTGGETQYFGPGTRLLVL.

This clone appeared once. This chain connects TRBV19 to TRBJ2-7; D unresolved. The germline V gene encodes CDR1 LNHDA and CDR2 SQIVND (reference sequence). The V gene lost 0 bases and the J gene lost 7 bases, with 7 bases spanning the gap. CDR3 length: 12 amino acids. CDR3: CASSIDGREQYF. The CDR3, as DNA: TGTGCCAGTAGTATAGATGGCCGGGAGCAGTACTTC.

The gene calls are TRBV4-1 and TRBJ1-5; D remains unclear. Deletions cut 0 bases from V and 3 bases from J, with 12 bases between. The CDR3 has 16 residues. Germline CDR1 reads MGHRA; CDR2 reads YSYEKL. For the CDR3, the DNA is TGCGCCAGCAGCCAAGATTTTGGGGAGGCCAATCAGCCCCAGCATTTT. This codes for CASSQDFGEANQPQHF.

The chain combines TRBV27 with TRBJ1-1; 7 nucleotides align to TRBD1. Germline V CDR1 and CDR2: MNHEY, SMNVEV (reference sequence). Trimming cost V 6 bases and J 7 bases; bases outside gene matches: 5. The CDR3 consists of 12 residues. The CDR3 reads CASSQGGYEAFF. The CDR3 DNA is TGTGCCAGCAGCCAGGGGGGATATGAAGCTTTCTTT.

The chain couples TRBV30 to TRBJ2-5; D might be TRBD1 or TRBD2, each matching 6 bases. In germline, CDR1 is GTSNPN, CDR2 SVGIG (reference sequence). Trimming cost V 4 bases and J 5 bases, with 17 bases left between them. This CDR3 has 14 amino acids. The CDR3 DNA sequence: TGTGCCTGGACCGAGGGGGGCGGAGGGGAGACCCAGTACTTC. As protein: CAWTEGGGGETQYF.

This clone was observed a single time. The chain recombines TRBV15 with TRBJ2-1, with 15 bases matching TRBD2. The germline V gene encodes CDR1 LNHNV and CDR2 YYDKDF (reference sequence). The CDR3 has 20 residues. V was clipped by 3 bases and J by 0 bases; unmatched bases: 9. CDR3 in amino acids: CATSSLPGLAGGSSYNEQFF. The CDR3 nucleotides read TGTGCCACCAGCAGCCTGCCGGGACTAGCGGGGGGTAGCTCCTACAATGAGCAGTTCTTC.

This clone turned up a few times. This rearrangement joins TRBV5-1 to TRBJ2-1, with D tentatively TRBD1 (5 bases). There are 15 residues in the CDR3. Germline-derived CDR1 and CDR2 are SGHRS and YFSETQ. V gave up 1 base and J gave up 5 bases, with 13 bases separating them. The CDR3 loop reads CASSLPAGSNNEQFF. CDR3 DNA sequence: TGCGCCAGCAGCTTGCCCGCAGGGTCGAACAATGAGCAGTTCTTC.

For this clone: At one boundary the junction diverges from the germline segment, which might be a read error. The V call is TRBV7-8, the J call TRBJ1-2; 8 bases map to TRBD1. The CDR3 extends over 12 amino acids. Germline V CDR1 and CDR2: SGHVS, FQNEAQ. CDR3 sequence reads: CASSSTGTGVYF. CDR3 sequence (DNA): TGTGCCAGCAGCAGCACCGGGACAGGAGTATACTTC.

This chain connects TRBV7-9 to TRBJ2-1, with TRBD2 matching over 7 bases. Per the germline V gene, CDR1 is SEHNR and CDR2 is FQNEAQ (reference sequence). With 1 base clipped from V and 3 bases from J, the junction kept 3 bases outside the gene matches. CDR3 length: 15 amino acids. This CDR3 reads CASSLEGTIYNEQFF. Written as DNA, the CDR3 is TGTGCCAGCAGCTTAGAGGGGACTATCTACAATGAGCAGTTCTTC.

The J gene is TRBJ2-7, the V gene TRBV7-8; no reliable D call. Germline V gene lookup returns CDR1 SGHVS and CDR2 FQNEAQ. The CDR3 sequence is 12 residues long. Trimming removed 5 bases from V and 8 bases from J, with 13 bases in between. The CDR3 is CASSALDLQQYF. The CDR3 bases are TGTGCCAGCAGCGCGCTAGACCTTCAGCAGTACTTC.

This clone was seen once. The chain couples TRBV7-2 to TRBJ1-1; D gene unclear. Deletions cut 1 base from V and 5 bases from J, with 8 bases between. CDR3 length equals 13 residues. Germline assignment: CDR1 SGHTA and CDR2 FQGNSA. The CDR3 DNA reads TGTGCCAGCAGCTTAGGCCCGGATACTGAAGCTTTCTTT. Residues: CASSLGPDTEAFF. Full variable domain (outside the CDR3, taken from reference TRBV7-2 and TRBJ1-1): GAGVSQSPSNKVTEKGKDVELRCDPISGHTALYWYRQSLGQGLEFLIYFQGNSAPDKSGLPSDRFSAERTGGSVSTLTIQRTQQEDSAVYLCASSLGPDTEAFFGQGTRLTVV.